This T cell receptor beta chain was recorded in a study of T cell responses to AZD1222 COVID-19 vaccine. As for this clone: Its antigen is still unknown.

Sequencing used immunoSEQ multiplex PCR; TCRdb keeps in-frame clones, though not all of them. Among roughly 120,000 clones listed, 93% were seen once. General study results and limits: In the spike-specific TCR repertoire, nearly half reportedly target unmutated variant regions.

The CDR3 loop spans 14 amino acids. V lost 4 bases, J lost 0 bases, and 9 bases lay in between. CDR1 and CDR2 (germline): SGHRS, YFSETQ. The receptor was isolated from an adult in good health. Source: peripheral blood, taken on day 0 of AZD1222 vaccination. The chain joins TRBV5-1 to TRBJ2-3, with D perhaps matching TRBD1 (6 bases). This CDR3 is CASSKTGSTDTQYF. In nucleotides, the CDR3 is TGCGCCAGCAGCAAGACAGGTAGCACAGATACGCAGTATTTT.